The 8 T cell receptor beta chains below were found in one sample sequenced in a study of vaccination and CD4 T cells after COVID-19 (dated by TCRdb to the early 2020s). Which antigens these TCRs recognize remains unknown. Receptors were amplified or captured by PCR. For sequencing, an Illumina iSeq 100 was employed. DNA from cultured CD4+ T cells underwent TCR sequencing with the Oncomine TCR Beta short-read assay at the Johns Hopkins FTIC core. Through fastp at Q25 and MiXCR, TCRdb rebuilt clones from the public reads, retaining in-frame beta chains. One record per CDR3 amino acid sequence lists the most common genes and DNA. A total of more than 10,000 distinct CDR3 sequences appear in this sample, around 20% of them only once. Clones ranked in the top ten supply 9% to 15% of the sample. The treatment or condition label corresponds to: roughly 11-day PBMC culture with coronavirus spike peptide pools or control peptides (ViraFEST assay).

Source: CD4+ T cells from blood, cultured in vitro, taken after SARS-CoV-2 vaccination. The receptors shown here come from a human donor who had recovered from COVID-19.

This clonotype is medium-sized by share. The chain is built from TRBV27 and TRBJ2-5; D may be TRBD2 (5 bases). Germline loops: CDR1 MNHEY, CDR2 SMNVEV (reference sequence). The CDR3 totals 15 residues. Trimming cost V 2 bases and J 5 bases, with 15 bases left between them. CDR3 residues: CASSLTRLRGETQYF. In nucleotides, the CDR3 is TGTGCCAGCAGTTTAACCCGGCTCCGAGGGGAGACCCAGTACTTC.

This clonotype has more than one count but fewer than ten. The J gene is TRBJ2-7, the V gene TRBV4-2, with 7 positions matching TRBD1. V dropped 0 bases and J dropped 0; count of bases not matched to a gene: 8. There are 17 residues in the CDR3. From germline, CDR1 is LGHNA and CDR2 YNFKEQ. CDR3 sequence (DNA): TGTGCCAGCAGCCAAGAAGGGACAGCGACCCCCTCCTACGAGCAGTACTTC. The encoded protein is CASSQEGTATPSYEQYF.

This clonotype was counted between two and nine times. V usage is TRBV6-2 or TRBV6-3 and J usage is TRBJ1-5; the D is unclear. CDR1 MNHEY and CDR2 SVGEGT come from the germline V gene. This CDR3 is 15 amino acids long. V was pared by 8 bases and J by 0 bases, with 14 bases between. The CDR3 region has the DNA TGTGCCAGCGTCTGGGGAGGAAGTAGCAATCAGCCCCAGCATTTT. This encodes CASVWGGSSNQPQHF.

There are a few counts of this clonotype. The chain carries TRBV7-4 and TRBJ2-3; 8 bases align to TRBD2. The V segment lost 6 bases and the J segment 4 bases; nucleotides outside the gene matches: 9. This CDR3 region has 15 residues. Looked up from germline, CDR1 is SGHVT and CDR2 is SQSDAQ. CDR3: CASRRVGSGADTQYF. The CDR3 coding sequence is TGTGCCAGCAGGAGAGTTGGTAGCGGGGCAGATACGCAGTATTTT.

This clonotype occurred a few times. This chain joins TRBV6-1 and TRBJ1-2, with TRBD1 as a possible D gene (5 bases). Germline V lookup: CDR1 MNHNS, CDR2 SASEGT. The V end was cut by 6 bases, the J end by 2 bases, with 13 bases between. The CDR3 length is 14 residues. CDR3 sequence: CASSIQETNYGYTF. CDR3 sequence (DNA): TGTGCCAGCAGCATACAGGAGACCAACTATGGCTACACCTTC.

V is TRBV7-8 and J is TRBJ2-1, with 14 bases matching TRBD2. The J segment lost 3 bases and the V segment lost 5 bases, leaving 3 bases of the junction unmatched. Germline values: CDR1 SGHVS, CDR2 FQNEAQ. The length of the CDR3 is 16 residues. CDR3 loop: CASSKGLAGVYNEQFF. The CDR3 nucleotides are TGTGCCAGCAGCAAGGGACTAGCGGGAGTCTACAATGAGCAGTTCTTC.

V is TRBV7-9 and J is TRBJ1-1, with unresolved D. The V gene's germline CDR1 is SEHNR and CDR2 FQNEAQ (reference sequence). V shed 5 bases and J shed 0 bases, with 10 bases lying between them. This CDR3 region has 14 residues. Here the CDR3 reads CASSQTTLNTEAFF. The CDR3 DNA follows: TGTGCCAGCAGCCAAACTACCCTGAACACTGAAGCTTTCTTT.

The chain combines TRBV20-1 with TRBJ2-3; 9 bases are a match to TRBD2. J gave up 5 bases and V 3 bases, and 12 bases lay outside the gene matches. This CDR3 has 16 residues. In germline, CDR1 is DFQATT, CDR2 SNEGSKA (reference sequence). CDR3 loop: CSARREGAGVLDTQYF. Written as DNA, the CDR3 is TGCAGTGCTAGGCGGGAGGGGGCCGGGGTCTTAGATACGCAGTATTTT.